Listed here are 19 T cell receptor beta chains from one sample, sequenced in a study of cytomegalovirus exposure and HLA in healthy donors. Libraries were prepared by immunoSEQ multiplex PCR; TCRdb keeps only in-frame clonotypes and omits some of them. The data hold roughly 250,000 clones, with 86% observed a single time. Sequencing used PBMCs. The receptors come from a woman in her 30s in good health and CMV-seropositive.

V usage is TRBV27 and J usage is TRBJ1-1; unclear D gene. CDR3 length equals 15 residues. Germline values: CDR1 MNHEY, CDR2 SMNVEV (reference sequence). Trimming took 3 bases from V and 0 from J, leaving 11 bases between them. The CDR3 sequence is CASSFPGPLNTEAFF. CDR3 DNA sequence: TGTGCCAGCAGTTTCCCCGGTCCACTGAACACTGAAGCTTTCTTT.

The J gene is TRBJ1-5, the V gene TRBV2, with D possibly TRBD1 on 6 matching bases. This CDR3 region has 14 residues. The germline gives CDR1 SNHLY, CDR2 FYNNEI. V dropped 5 bases and J dropped 5 bases, with 13 bases sitting between them. The CDR3 DNA follows: TGTGCCAGCAGTCCCGGGACACCGTATCAGCCCCAGCATTTT. This codes for CASSPGTPYQPQHF.

The genes are TRBV2 and TRBJ2-1; possibly TRBD2 for D (5 bases). The CDR3 extends over 15 amino acids. The ends were cut back, 7 bases at V and 3 bases at J, with 16 bases in the middle. Germline loops: CDR1 SNHLY, CDR2 FYNNEI. DNA of the CDR3: TGTGCCAGCATCCCAGGAGAGCGGAACTACAATGAGCAGTTCTTC. Encoded protein: CASIPGERNYNEQFF.

This sequence joins TRBV27 and TRBJ1-3, with TRBD1 matching over 7 bases. V gave up 6 bases and J gave up 5 bases; unmatched junction bases: 4. Germline CDR1 reads MNHEY; CDR2 reads SMNVEV (reference sequence). This CDR3 contains 13 residues. CDR3 amino acids: CASSEQGRNTIYF. The CDR3 DNA follows: TGTGCCAGCAGCGAACAGGGGAGAAACACCATATATTTT.

CDR3 nucleotides: TGCGCCAGCAGCCAGGTACTGGGACTAGCGGGAAACAATGAGCAGTTCTTC. Encoded protein: CASSQVLGLAGNNEQFF. V and J are TRBV4-1 and TRBJ2-1; TRBD2 agrees at 13 bases. Germline CDR1 reads MGHRA; CDR2 reads YSYEKL. The V segment lost 3 bases and the J segment 5 bases; nucleotides outside the gene matches: 7. CDR3 length: 17 amino acids.

This sequence joins TRBV7-8 and TRBJ2-2, with a weak D call TRBD2 (5 bases). The CDR3 consists of 16 residues. Germline CDR1 SGHVS, CDR2 FQNEAQ. Trimming removed 2 bases from V and 3 bases from J, with 13 bases in between. The CDR3 DNA reads TGTGCCAGCAGCTTAATAGGAGCGGTCTACACCGGGGAGCTGTTTTTT. It is translated as CASSLIGAVYTGELFF.

CDR3 coding DNA: TGTGCCAGTTCAACTCGCGTCAGGGCCACTGAAGCTTTCTTT. Protein: CASSTRVRATEAFF. This chain connects TRBV6-5 to TRBJ1-1, with D tentatively TRBD1 (5 bases). The CDR3 loop spans 14 amino acids. With 9 bases removed from V and 4 bases from J, the gap between germline ends came to 18 bases. Germline V gene data show CDR1 as MNHEY and CDR2 as SVGAGI.

In this sample, this clone turned up a few times. DNA of the CDR3: TGTGCCAGCAGCTTCGCGGGAGGGAGTTTTGAGACCCAGTACTTC. It specifies CASSFAGGSFETQYF. The chain links TRBV5-4 to TRBJ2-5; 9 bases are a match to TRBD2. Germline trimming cut 2 bases from V and 5 bases from J; bases unmatched to any gene: 7. Germline CDR1 reads SGHNT; CDR2 reads YYREEE (reference sequence). The CDR3 length is 15 residues.

This clone was recorded only once. The chain joins TRBV6-6 to TRBJ1-5; 8 bases align to TRBD1. The CDR3 loop spans 14 amino acids. With V trimmed by 4 bases and J by 4 bases, 3 bases remained unmatched. Per germline, CDR1 MNHNY and CDR2 SVGAGI (reference sequence). The CDR3 sequence is CASSSRQGNQPQHF. In nucleotides, the CDR3 is TGTGCCAGCAGTTCCAGACAGGGGAATCAGCCCCAGCATTTT.

V and J are TRBV6-4 and TRBJ2-3, with 10 nucleotides matching TRBD1. V was clipped by 4 bases and J by 5 bases; unmatched bases: 9. CDR1 is MRHNA, CDR2 SNTAGT, per germline. This CDR3 is built from 16 residues. The CDR3 DNA reads TGTGCCAGCAGTGCCGTACCGGGACAGGGGAAAGATACGCAGTATTTT. As protein: CASSAVPGQGKDTQYF.

The CDR3 reads CAWKGMKSGTGNTIYF. The CDR3 region has the DNA TGTGCCTGGAAAGGGATGAAAAGCGGGACTGGAAACACCATATATTTT. The chain joins TRBV30 to TRBJ1-3; D unresolved. Per germline, CDR1 GTSNPN and CDR2 SVGIG (reference sequence). V lost 4 bases to trimming and J lost 2 bases, with 18 bases between them. The CDR3 length is 16 residues. Filled out from reference TRBV30 and TRBJ1-3, the complete variable domain reads SQTIHQWPATLVQPVGSPLSLECTVEGTSNPNLYWYRQAAGRGLQLLFYSVGIGQISSEVPQNLSASRPQDRQFILSSKKLLLSDSGFYLCAWKGMKSGTGNTIYFGEGSWLTVV.

The chain has TRBV28 and TRBJ2-3, with D perhaps TRBD1 (6 bases). The CDR3 is 15 residues long. CDR1 MDHEN and CDR2 SYDVKM come from the germline V gene. V was pared by 8 bases and J by 2 bases, with 17 bases between. CDR3 amino acids: CASGSRDTFTDTQYF. The DNA for the CDR3 is TGTGCCAGCGGGAGCCGGGACACTTTCACAGATACGCAGTATTTT.

This clone was picked up a small number of times. The chain is built from TRBV11-2 and TRBJ2-5, with 10 bases fitting TRBD2. CDR1 and CDR2 (germline): SGHAT, FQNNGV. The CDR3 extends over 17 amino acids. V lost 5 bases, J lost 2 bases, and 11 bases stayed unmatched. This chain's CDR3 is CASSKGGQTSGQETQYF. The CDR3, as DNA: TGTGCCAGCAGCAAAGGCGGGCAGACTAGCGGGCAAGAGACCCAGTACTTC.

This clone was seen once. The chain couples TRBV11-2 to TRBJ2-1, with D maybe TRBD1 (6 bases). The CDR3 totals 15 residues. Germline loops: CDR1 SGHAT, CDR2 FQNNGV. The V end was cut by 3 bases, the J end by 4 bases, with 13 bases between. CDR3: CASSLGAGGYNEQFF. The DNA for the CDR3 is TGTGCCAGCAGCTTGGGGGCGGGCGGTTACAATGAGCAGTTCTTC.

V and J are TRBV5-4 and TRBJ1-4, with D hard to call. The CDR3 runs 13 residues. The ends were cut back, 2 bases at V and 8 bases at J, with 10 bases in the middle. CDR1 SGHNT and CDR2 YYREEE come from the germline V gene (reference sequence). The CDR3 here is CASSLDGLEKLFF. The DNA for the CDR3 is TGTGCCAGCAGCTTAGATGGCCTCGAAAAACTGTTTTTT.

The chain links TRBV15 to TRBJ1-2, with D perhaps matching TRBD1 (5 bases). Germline V gene sequence: CDR1 LNHNV, CDR2 YYDKDF (reference sequence). V was shortened by 1 base and J by 13 bases, with 19 bases between the two germline ends. The CDR3 totals 14 residues. The CDR3, as DNA: TGTGCCACCAGCAGAGGAAAGCCCCTAGGGGAGGGCACCTTC. Translation gives CATSRGKPLGEGTF.

The chain combines TRBV7-3 with TRBJ2-7; D perhaps matches TRBD2 (5 bases). CDR1 and CDR2 (germline): SGHTA, FQGTGA. Deletions cut 1 base from V and 1 base from J, with 8 bases between. This CDR3 spans 14 amino acids. CDR3: CASSLNSESYEQYF. CDR3 in DNA: TGTGCCAGCAGCTTAAATAGCGAATCCTACGAGCAGTACTTC.

With respect to this clone: A read error is possible here, since a much larger clone lies one base away. Different DNA sequences within this sample yield the same CDR3. CDR3 sequence: CASSFRGTEAFF. The CDR3 DNA reads TGTGCCAGCAGTTTCCGGGGCACTGAAGCTTTCTTT. The J gene is TRBJ1-1, the V gene TRBV27; D remains unclear. The germline gives CDR1 MNHEY, CDR2 SMNVEV (reference sequence). The V and J ends lost 3 bases and 4 bases respectively, with 6 bases between them. The CDR3 is made up of 12 amino acids.

This clone was seen only once. The rearrangement uses TRBV5-1 and TRBJ2-1, with 10 positions matching TRBD2. The CDR3 has 15 amino acids. The V gene end was trimmed by 4 bases and the J gene end by 8 bases; junction bases not matched to a gene: 9. The germline V gene encodes CDR1 SGHRS and CDR2 YFSETQ. The CDR3 DNA sequence: TGCGCCAGCAGCCGAGCGGGAGGGCCGGTTGATGAGCAGTTCTTC. It translates to CASSRAGGPVDEQFF.